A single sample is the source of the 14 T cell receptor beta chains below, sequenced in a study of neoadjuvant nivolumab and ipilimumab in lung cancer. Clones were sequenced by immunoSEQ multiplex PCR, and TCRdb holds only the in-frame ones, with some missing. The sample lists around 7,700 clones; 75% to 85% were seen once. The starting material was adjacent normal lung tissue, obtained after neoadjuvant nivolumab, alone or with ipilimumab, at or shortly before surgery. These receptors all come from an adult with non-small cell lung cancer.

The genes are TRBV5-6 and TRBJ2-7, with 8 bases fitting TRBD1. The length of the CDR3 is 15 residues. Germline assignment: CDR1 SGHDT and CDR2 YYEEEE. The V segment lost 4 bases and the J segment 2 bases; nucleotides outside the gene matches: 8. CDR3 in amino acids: CASSGRTGRPYEQYF. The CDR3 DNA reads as TGTGCCAGCAGCGGGCGGACAGGGAGACCCTACGAGCAGTACTTC.

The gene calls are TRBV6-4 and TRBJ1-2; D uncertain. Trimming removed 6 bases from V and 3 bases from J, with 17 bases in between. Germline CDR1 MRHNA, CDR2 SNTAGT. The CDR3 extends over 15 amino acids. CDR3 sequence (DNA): TGTGCCAGCAGACCAAACCTCGGACGGGACTATGGCTACACCTTC. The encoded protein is CASRPNLGRDYGYTF.

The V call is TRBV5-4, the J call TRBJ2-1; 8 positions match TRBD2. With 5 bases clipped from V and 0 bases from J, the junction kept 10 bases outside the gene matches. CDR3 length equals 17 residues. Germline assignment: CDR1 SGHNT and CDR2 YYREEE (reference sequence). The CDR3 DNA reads TGTGCCAGCAGTTACTTCACCGGGACTAGCTCCTACAATGAGCAGTTCTTC. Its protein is CASSYFTGTSSYNEQFF.

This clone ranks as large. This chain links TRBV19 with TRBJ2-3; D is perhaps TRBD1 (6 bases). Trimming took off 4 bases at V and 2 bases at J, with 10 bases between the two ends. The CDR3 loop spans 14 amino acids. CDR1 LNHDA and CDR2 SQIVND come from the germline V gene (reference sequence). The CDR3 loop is CASSTDRTTDTQYF. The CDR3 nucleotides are TGTGCCAGTAGTACTGACAGGACCACAGATACGCAGTATTTT.

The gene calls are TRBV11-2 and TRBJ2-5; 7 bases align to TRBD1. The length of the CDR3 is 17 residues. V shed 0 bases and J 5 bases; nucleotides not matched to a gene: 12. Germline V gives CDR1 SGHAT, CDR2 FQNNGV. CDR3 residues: CASSLEEATGTVETQYF. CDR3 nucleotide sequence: TGTGCCAGCAGCTTAGAAGAGGCGACAGGGACCGTCGAGACCCAGTACTTC.

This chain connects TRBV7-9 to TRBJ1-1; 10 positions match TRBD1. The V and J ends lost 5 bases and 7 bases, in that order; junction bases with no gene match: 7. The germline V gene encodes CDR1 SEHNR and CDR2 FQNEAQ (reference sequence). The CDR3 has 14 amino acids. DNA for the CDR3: TGTGCCAGCAGCCGCGGACAGGGGGAACTTGAAGCTTTCTTT. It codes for CASSRGQGELEAFF.

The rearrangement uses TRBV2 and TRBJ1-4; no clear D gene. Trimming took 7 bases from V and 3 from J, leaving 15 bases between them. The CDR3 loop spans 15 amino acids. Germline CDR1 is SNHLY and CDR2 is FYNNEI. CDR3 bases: TGTGCCAGCACCGCACCAGGATCCCCTAATGAAAAACTGTTTTTT. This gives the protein CASTAPGSPNEKLFF.

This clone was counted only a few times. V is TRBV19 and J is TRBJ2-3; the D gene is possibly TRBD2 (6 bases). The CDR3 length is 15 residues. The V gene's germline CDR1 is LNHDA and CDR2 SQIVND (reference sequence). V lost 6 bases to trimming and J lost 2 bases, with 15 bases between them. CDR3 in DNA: TGTGCCAGTAGACCAGCGGGTGGCTACACAGATACGCAGTATTTT. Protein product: CASRPAGGYTDTQYF.

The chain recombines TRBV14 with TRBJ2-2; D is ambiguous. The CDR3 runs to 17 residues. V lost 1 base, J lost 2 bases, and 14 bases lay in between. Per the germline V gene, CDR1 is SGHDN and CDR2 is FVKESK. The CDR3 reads CASSQVLGPFNTGELFF. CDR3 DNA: TGTGCCAGCAGCCAAGTGCTCGGCCCCTTTAACACCGGGGAGCTGTTTTTT.

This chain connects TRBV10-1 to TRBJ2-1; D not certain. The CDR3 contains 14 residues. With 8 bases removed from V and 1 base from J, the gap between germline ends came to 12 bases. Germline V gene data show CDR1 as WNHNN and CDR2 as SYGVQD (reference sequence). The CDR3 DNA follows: TGCGCCAGCGTTCTGGGTAGGTCCTACAATGAGCAGTTCTTC. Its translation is CASVLGRSYNEQFF.

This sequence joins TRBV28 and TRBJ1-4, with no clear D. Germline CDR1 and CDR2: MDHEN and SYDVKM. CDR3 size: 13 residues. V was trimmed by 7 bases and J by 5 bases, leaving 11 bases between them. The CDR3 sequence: CASKPPWNEKLFF. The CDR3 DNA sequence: TGTGCCAGCAAACCACCGTGGAATGAAAAACTGTTTTTT.

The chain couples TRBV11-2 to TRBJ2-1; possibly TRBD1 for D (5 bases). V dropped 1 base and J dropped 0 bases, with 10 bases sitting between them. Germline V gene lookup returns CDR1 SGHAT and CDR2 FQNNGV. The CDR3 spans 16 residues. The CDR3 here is CASSLVLGPSYNEQFF. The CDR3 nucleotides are TGTGCCAGCAGCTTAGTCCTGGGGCCCTCCTACAATGAGCAGTTCTTC.

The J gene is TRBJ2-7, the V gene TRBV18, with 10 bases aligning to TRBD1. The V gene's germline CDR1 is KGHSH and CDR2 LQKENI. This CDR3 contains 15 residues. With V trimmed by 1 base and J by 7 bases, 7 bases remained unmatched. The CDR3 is CASSPQDRGPREQYF. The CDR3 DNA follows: TGTGCCAGCTCACCACAAGACAGGGGGCCGAGGGAGCAGTACTTC.

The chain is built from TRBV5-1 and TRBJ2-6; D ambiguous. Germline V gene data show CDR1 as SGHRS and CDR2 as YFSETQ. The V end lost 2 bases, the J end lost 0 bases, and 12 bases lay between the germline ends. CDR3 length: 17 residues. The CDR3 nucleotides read TGCGCCAGCAGCTTAGGCGGTACCGCCTCTGGGGCCAACGTCCTGACTTTC. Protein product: CASSLGGTASGANVLTF.